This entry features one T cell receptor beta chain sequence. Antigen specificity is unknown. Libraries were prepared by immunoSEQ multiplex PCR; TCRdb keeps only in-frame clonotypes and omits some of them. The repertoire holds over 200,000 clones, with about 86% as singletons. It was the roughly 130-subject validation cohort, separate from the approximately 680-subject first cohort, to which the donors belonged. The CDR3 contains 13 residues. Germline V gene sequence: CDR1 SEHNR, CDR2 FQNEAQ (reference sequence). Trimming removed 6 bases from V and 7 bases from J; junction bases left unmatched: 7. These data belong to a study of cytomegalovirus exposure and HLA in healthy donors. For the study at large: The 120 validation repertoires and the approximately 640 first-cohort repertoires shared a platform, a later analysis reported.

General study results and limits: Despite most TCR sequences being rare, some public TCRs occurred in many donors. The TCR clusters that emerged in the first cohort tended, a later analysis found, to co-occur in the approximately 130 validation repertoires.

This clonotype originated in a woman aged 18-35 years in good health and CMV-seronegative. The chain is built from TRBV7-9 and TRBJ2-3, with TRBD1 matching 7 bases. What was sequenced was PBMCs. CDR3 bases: TGTGCCAGCAGTAAGGGGGCGTCAAATACGCAGTATTTT. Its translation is CASSKGASNTQYF. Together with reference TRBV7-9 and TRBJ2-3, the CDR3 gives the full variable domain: DTGVSQNPRHKITKRGQNVTFRCDPISEHNRLYWYRQTLGQGPEFLTYFQNEAQLEKSRLLSDRFSAERPKGSFSTLEIQRTEQGDSAMYLCASSKGASNTQYFGPGTRLTVL.